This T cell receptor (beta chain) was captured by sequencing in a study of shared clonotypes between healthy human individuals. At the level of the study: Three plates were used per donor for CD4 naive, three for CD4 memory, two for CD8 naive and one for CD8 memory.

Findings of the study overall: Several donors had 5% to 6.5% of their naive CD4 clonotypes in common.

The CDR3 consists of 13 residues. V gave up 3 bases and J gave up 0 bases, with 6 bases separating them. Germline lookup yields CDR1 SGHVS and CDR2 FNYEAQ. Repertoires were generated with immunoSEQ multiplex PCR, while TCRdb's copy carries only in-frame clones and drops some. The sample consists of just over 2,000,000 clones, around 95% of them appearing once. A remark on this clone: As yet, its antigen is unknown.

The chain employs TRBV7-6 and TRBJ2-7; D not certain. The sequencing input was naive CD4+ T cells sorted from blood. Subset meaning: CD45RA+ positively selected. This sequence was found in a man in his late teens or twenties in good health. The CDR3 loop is CASSFDSSYEQYF. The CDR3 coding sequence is TGTGCCAGCAGCTTCGACTCCTCCTACGAGCAGTACTTC.